Listed here are 2 T cell receptor beta chains from one sample, sequenced in a study of radiotherapy plus CTLA-4 blockade in lung cancer. The method was immunoSEQ multiplex PCR; TCRdb's version includes in-frame clones alone and lacks a portion of them. The data show about 97,000 clones, 65% to 80% seen once. Material: peripheral blood, obtained from a patient treated with radiotherapy plus ipilimumab. These receptor sequences come from a human donor with non-small cell lung cancer who had a partial response to radiotherapy plus ipilimumab. Some clones in this sample may be carry-over from other donors' samples.

The chain joins TRBV19 to TRBJ2-3, with TRBD2 identical over 10 bases. Germline CDR1 is LNHDA and CDR2 is SQIVND (reference sequence). The V and J ends lost 3 bases and 6 bases, in that order; junction bases with no gene match: 3. The CDR3 runs 14 residues. In DNA form, the CDR3 reads TGTGCCAGTAGTATCCAACTAGCGGGGGATACGCAGTATTTT. Its translation: CASSIQLAGDTQYF.

The chain recombines TRBV7-3 with TRBJ2-5; TRBD2 matches at 9 bases. The CDR3 runs to 14 residues. The V and J ends lost 2 bases and 7 bases, in that order; junction bases with no gene match: 5. Germline-derived CDR1 and CDR2 are SGHTA and FQGTGA. This chain's CDR3 is CASSLAGGRVTQYF. Written as DNA, the CDR3 is TGTGCCAGCAGCTTAGCGGGGGGGCGGGTGACCCAGTACTTC. The full variable domain, in which reference TRBV7-3 and TRBJ2-5 provide the parts outside the CDR3, is GAGVSQTPSNKVTEKGKYVELRCDPISGHTALYWYRQSLGQGPEFLIYFQGTGAADDSGLPNDRFFAVRPEGSVSTLKIQRTERGDSAVYLCASSLAGGRVTQYFGPGTRLLVL.